The clone carrying this T cell receptor beta chain was seen repeatedly, ten times or more. Its antigen is still unknown. With V trimmed by 2 bases and J by 0 bases, 5 bases remained unmatched. Germline lookup yields CDR1 GTSNPN and CDR2 SVGIG (reference sequence). The CDR3 has 15 amino acids. Amplification targeted TCR beta CDR3 regions from RNA transcripts. A set of HTBI primers served as the primers for a first-round RT-PCR of the TCR CDR3. TCRdb ran MiXCR on the multiplex PCR reads and lists one entry per CDR3 protein. The data show some 27,000 distinct CDR3 sequences, with roughly 45% seen just once and 10% to 13% held by the top ten. Patients aged 18 to 65 with hyperthyroidism were newly diagnosed, with duration under 2 months. Criteria for exclusion of patients were uncontrolled infection, other autoimmune disease, pregnancy or lactation. Diagnosing involved the use of clinical symptoms, serum thyroxine and TRAb, thyroid ultrasound and orbital computed tomography.

This sample is drawn from a study of T cells in Graves' hyperthyroidism and ophthalmopathy. Study results and caveats: Stable hyperthyroidism and ophthalmopathy were separated using 13 V-J signatures.

The TCR comes from a woman in her 30s with Graves' hyperthyroidism. The chain couples TRBV30 to TRBJ2-7; 9 bases are shared with TRBD1. Input material: blood. CDR3 DNA: TGTGCCTGGAGTACGAACAGGGGGCACTCCTACGAGCAGTACTTC. The encoded protein is CAWSTNRGHSYEQYF.